The sequence of this T cell receptor (beta chain) was determined in a study of cytomegalovirus exposure and HLA in healthy donors. Germline CDR1 reads SGHDT; CDR2 reads YYEEEE. The CDR3 totals 14 residues. Trimming took 2 bases from V and 5 from J; bases not matched to a gene: 5. Clones were read by immunoSEQ multiplex PCR, and TCRdb kept only the in-frame ones, dropping some. The sample carries approximately 60,000 clones, 80% to 95% recorded once. Material: PBMCs. The receptor was derived from a man aged 18 to 30 in good health and CMV-seronegative. The J gene is TRBJ2-3, the V gene TRBV5-6; 7 positions agree with TRBD1. CDR3 sequence reads: CASSLQGIGDTQYF. Written as DNA, the CDR3 is TGTGCCAGCAGCTTACAGGGGATCGGAGATACGCAGTATTTT.